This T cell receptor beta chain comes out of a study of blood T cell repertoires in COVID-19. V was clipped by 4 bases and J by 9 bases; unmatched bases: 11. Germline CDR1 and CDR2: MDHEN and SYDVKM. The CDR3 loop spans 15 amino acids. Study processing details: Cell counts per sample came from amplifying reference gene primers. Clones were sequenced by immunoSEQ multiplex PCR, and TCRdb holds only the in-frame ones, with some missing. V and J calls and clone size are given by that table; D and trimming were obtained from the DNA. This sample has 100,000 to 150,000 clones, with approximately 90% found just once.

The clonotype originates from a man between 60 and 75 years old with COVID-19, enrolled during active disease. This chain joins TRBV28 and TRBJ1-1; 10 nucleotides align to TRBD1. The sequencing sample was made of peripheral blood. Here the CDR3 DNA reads TGTGCCAGCAGTTCCGAGGACAGGGGGAATAATAAAGCTTTCTTT. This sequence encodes CASSSEDRGNNKAFF.